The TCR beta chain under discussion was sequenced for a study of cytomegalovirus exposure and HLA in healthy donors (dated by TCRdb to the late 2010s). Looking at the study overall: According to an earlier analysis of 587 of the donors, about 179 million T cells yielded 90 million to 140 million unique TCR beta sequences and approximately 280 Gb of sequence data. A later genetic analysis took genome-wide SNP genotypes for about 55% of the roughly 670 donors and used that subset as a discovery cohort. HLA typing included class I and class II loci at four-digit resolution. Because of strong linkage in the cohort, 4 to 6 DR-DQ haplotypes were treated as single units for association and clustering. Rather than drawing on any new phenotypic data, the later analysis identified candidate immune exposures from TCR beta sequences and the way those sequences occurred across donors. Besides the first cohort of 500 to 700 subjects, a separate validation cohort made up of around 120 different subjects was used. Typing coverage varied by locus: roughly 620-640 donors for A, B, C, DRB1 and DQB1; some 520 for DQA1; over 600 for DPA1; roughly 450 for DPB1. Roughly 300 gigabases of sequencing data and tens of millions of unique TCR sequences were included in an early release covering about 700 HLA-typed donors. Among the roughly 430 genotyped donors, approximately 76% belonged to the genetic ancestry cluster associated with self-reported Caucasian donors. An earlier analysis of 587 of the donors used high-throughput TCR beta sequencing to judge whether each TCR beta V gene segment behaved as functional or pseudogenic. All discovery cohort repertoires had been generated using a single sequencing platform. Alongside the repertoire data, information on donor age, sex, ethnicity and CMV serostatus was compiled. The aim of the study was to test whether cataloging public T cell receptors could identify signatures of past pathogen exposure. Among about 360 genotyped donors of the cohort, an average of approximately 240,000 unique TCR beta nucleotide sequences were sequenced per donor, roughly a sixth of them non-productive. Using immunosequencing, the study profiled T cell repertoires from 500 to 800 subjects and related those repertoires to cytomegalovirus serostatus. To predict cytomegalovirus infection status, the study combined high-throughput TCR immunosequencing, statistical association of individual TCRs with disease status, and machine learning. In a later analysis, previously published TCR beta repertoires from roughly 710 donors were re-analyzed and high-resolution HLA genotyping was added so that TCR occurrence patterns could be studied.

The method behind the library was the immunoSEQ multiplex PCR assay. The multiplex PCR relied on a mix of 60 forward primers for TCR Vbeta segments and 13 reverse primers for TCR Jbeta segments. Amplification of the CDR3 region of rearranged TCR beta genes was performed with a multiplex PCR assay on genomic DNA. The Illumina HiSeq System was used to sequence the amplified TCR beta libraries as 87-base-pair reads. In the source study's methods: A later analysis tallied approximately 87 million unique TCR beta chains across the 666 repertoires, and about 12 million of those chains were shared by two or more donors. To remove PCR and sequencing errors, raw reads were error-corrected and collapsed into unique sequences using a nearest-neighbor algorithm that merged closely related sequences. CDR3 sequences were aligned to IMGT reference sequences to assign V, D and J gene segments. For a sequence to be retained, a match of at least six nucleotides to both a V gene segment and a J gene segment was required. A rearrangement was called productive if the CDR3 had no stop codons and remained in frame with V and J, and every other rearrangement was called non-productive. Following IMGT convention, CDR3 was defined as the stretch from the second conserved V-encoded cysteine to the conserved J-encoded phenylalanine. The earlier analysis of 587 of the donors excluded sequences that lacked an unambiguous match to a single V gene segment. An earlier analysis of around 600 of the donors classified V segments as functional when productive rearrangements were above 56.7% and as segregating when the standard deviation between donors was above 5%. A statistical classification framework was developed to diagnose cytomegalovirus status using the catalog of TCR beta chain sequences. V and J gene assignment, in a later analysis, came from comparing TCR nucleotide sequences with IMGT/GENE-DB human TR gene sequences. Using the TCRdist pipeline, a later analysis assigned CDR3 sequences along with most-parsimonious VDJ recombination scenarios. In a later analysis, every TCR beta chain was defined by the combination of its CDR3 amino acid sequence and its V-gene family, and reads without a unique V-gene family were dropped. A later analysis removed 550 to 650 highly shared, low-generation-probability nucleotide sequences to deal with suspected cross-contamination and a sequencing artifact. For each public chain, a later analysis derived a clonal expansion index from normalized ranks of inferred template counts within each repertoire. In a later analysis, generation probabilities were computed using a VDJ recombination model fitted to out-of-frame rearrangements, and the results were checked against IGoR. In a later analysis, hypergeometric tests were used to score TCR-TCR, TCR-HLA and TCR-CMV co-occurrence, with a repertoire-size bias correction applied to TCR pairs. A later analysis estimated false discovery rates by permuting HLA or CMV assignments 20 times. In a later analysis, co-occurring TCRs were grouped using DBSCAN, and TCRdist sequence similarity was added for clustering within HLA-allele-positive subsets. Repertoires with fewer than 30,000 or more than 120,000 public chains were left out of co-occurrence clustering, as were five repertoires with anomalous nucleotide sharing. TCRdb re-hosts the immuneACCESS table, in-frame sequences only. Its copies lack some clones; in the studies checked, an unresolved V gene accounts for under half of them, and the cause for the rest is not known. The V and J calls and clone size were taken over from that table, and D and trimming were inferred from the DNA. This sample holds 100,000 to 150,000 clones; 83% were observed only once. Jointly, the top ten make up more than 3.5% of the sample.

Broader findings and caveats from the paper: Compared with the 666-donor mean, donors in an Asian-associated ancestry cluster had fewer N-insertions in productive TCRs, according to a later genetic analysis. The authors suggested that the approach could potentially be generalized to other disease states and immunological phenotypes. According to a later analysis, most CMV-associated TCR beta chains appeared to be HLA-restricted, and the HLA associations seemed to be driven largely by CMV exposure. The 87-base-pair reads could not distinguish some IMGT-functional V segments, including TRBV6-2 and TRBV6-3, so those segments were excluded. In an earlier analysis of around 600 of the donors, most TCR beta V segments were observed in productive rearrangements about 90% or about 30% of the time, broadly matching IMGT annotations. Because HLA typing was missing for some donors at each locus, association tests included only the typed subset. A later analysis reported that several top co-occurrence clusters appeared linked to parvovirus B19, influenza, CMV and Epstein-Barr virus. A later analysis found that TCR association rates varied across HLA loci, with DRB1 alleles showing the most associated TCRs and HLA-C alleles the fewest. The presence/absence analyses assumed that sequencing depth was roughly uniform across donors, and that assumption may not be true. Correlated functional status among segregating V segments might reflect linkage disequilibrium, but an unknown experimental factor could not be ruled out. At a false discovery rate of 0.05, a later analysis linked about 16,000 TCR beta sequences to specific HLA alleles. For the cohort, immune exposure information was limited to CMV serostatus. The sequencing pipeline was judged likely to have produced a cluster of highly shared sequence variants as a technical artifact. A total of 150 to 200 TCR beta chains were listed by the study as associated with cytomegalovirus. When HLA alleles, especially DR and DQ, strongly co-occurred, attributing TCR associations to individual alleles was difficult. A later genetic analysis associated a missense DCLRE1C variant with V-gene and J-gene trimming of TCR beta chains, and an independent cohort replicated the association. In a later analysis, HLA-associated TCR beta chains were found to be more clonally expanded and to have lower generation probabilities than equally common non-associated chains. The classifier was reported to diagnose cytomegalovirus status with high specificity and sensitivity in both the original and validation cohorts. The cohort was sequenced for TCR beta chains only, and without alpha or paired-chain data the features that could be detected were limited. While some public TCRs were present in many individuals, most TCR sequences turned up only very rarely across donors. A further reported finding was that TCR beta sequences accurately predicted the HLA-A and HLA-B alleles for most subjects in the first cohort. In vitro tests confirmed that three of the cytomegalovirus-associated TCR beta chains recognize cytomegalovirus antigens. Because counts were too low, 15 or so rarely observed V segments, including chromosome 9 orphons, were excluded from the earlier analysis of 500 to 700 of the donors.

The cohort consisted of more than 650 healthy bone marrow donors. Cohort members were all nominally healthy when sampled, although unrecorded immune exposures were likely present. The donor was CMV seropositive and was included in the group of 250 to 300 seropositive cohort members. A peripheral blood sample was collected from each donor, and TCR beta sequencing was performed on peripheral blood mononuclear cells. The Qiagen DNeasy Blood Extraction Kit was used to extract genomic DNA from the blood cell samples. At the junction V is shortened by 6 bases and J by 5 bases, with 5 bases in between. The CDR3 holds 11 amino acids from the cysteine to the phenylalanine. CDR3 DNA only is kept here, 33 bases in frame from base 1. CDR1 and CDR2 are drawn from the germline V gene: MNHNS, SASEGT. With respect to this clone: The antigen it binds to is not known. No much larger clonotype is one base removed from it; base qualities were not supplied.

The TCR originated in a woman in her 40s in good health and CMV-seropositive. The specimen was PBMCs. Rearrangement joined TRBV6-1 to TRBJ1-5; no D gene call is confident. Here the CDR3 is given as CASSFHQPQHF. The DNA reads TGTGCCAGCAGCTTTCATCAGCCCCAGCATTTT.